The rows below give T cell receptor beta chains drawn from one sample of a study of blood T cells in healthy people across ages. In TCRdb, the 5' RACE reads were re-called with MiXCR into one record per CDR3 protein. The sample holds approximately 1.5 million distinct CDR3 sequences, approximately 39% seen once. Sequencing used blood. These receptors were taken from a woman aged 18-35 years in good health. Each CDR3 is given with its conserved first and last residue. The size of a clone is reported for some rows only, either as once, few or many, or as a class for expanded clones.

V gene	J gene	clone size	CDR3 protein
TRBV13	TRBJ2-2	few	CASSLWGHTGELFF
TRBV6-1	TRBJ2-1	.	CASTGGLTYNEQFF
TRBV13	.	.	CASSRGRGEYEQYF
TRBV7-2	TRBJ1-5	few	CASSLESDQPQHF
TRBV28	TRBJ2-3	.	CASNVAGPTDTQYF
TRBV28	TRBJ2-7	few	CASSLRLAGYYEQYF
TRBV7-9	TRBJ2-4	.	CASSLGQGIGNIQYF
TRBV12-3/TRBV12-4	TRBJ2-6	.	CASSTRRDSGANVLAF
TRBV6-2/TRBV6-3	TRBJ2-5	.	CASSYSRLAGLETQYF
TRBV20-1	TRBJ1-1	.	CSAPHAGMNTEAFF
TRBV6-5	TRBJ2-7	.	CASSIRDRGNYEQYF
TRBV19	TRBJ1-2	.	CASSVVGVISGYTF
TRBV2	TRBJ2-7	.	CASSDRVTGEQYF
TRBV2	TRBJ2-3	.	CASSEQGIGADTQYF
TRBV9	TRBJ2-3	few	CASSALRVADTQYF
TRBV7-9	TRBJ2-5	.	CASSSWDAETQYF